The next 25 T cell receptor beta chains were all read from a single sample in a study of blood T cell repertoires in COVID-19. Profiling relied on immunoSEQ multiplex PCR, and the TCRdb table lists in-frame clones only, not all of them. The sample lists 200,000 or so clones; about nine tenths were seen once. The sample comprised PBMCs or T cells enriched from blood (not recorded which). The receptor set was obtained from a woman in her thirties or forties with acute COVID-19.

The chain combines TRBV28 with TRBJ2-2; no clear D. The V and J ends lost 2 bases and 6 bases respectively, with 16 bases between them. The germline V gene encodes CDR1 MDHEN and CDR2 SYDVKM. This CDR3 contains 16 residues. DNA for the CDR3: TGTGCCAGCAGTTTAAGTTTCCTAGAAATTGCCGGGGAGCTGTTTTTT. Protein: CASSLSFLEIAGELFF.

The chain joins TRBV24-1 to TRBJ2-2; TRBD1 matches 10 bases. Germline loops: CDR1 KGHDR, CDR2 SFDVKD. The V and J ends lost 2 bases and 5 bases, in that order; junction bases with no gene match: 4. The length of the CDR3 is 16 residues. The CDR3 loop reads CATSDSGTGATGELFF. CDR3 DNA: TGTGCCACCAGTGATTCCGGGACAGGGGCTACCGGGGAGCTGTTTTTT.

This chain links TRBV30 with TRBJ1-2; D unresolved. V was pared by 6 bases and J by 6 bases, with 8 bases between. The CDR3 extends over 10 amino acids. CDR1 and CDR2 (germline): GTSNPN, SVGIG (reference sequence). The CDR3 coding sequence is TGTGCCTGCCAGTCTGATGGCTACACCTTC. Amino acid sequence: CACQSDGYTF.

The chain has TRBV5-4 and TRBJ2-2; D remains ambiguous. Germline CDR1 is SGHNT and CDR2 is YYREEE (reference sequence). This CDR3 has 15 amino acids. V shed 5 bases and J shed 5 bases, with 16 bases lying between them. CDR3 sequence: CASSDGPPKTGELFF. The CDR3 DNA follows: TGTGCCAGCAGTGATGGTCCCCCTAAGACCGGGGAGCTGTTTTTT.

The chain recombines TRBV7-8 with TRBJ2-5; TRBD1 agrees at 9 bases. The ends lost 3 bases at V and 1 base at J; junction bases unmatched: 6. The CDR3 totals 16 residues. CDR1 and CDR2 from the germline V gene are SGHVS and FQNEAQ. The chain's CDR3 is CASSFRTGAFQETQYF. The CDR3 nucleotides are TGTGCCAGCAGCTTCCGGACAGGGGCATTCCAAGAGACCCAGTACTTC.

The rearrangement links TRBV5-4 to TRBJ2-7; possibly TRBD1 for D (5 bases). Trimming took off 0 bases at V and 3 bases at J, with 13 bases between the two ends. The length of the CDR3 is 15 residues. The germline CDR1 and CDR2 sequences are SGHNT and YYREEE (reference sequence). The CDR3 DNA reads TGTGCCAGCAGCTTGGGGCAGGGAAGGAGCTACGAGCAGTACGTC. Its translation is CASSLGQGRSYEQYV.

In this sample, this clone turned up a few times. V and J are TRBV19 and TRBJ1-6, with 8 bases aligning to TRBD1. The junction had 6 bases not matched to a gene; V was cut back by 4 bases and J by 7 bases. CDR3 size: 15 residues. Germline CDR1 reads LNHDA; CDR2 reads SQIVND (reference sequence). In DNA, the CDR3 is TGTGCCAGTAGTACTGGACAGGGTGGGAATTCACCCCTCCACTTT. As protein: CASSTGQGGNSPLHF.

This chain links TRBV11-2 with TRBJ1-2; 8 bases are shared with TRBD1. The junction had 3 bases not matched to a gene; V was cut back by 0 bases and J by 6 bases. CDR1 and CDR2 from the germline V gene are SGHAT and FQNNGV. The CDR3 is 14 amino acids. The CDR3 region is CASSLDRGPDGYTF. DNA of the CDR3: TGTGCCAGCAGCTTAGACAGGGGGCCGGATGGCTACACCTTC.

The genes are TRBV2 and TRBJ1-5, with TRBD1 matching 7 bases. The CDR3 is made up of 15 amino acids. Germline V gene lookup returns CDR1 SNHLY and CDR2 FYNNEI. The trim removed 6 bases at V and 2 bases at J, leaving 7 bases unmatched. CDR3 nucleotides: TGTGCCAGCAGCCGTAGGGGGCAGCGCAATCAGCCCCAGCATTTT. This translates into CASSRRGQRNQPQHF.

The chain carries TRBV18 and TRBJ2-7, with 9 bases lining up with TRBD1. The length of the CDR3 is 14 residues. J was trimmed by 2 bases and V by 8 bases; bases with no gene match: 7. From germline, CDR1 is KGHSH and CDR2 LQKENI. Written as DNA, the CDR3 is TGTGCCAGCACCGGACAGGGGTCAACCTACGAGCAGTACTTC. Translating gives CASTGQGSTYEQYF.

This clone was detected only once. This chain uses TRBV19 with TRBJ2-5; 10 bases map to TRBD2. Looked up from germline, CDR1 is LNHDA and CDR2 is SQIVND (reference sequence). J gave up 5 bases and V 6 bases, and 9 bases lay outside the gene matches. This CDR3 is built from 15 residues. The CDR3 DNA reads TGTGCCAGTAGCCCTAGCGGGGGACTGTCGGAGACCCAGTACTTC. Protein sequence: CASSPSGGLSETQYF.

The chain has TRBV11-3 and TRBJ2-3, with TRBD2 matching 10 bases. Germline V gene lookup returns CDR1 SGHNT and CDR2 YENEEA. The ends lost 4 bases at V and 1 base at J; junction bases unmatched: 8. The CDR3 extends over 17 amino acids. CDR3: CASSSLAGVRGTDTQYF. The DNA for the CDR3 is TGTGCCAGCAGCTCCCTAGCGGGAGTAAGGGGCACAGATACGCAGTATTTT.

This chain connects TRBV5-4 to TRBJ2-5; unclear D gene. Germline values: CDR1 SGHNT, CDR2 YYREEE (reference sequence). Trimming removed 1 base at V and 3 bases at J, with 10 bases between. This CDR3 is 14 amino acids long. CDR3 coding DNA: TGTGCCAGCAGCTTGAACAGAAAGGAAGAGACCCAGTACTTC. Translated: CASSLNRKEETQYF.

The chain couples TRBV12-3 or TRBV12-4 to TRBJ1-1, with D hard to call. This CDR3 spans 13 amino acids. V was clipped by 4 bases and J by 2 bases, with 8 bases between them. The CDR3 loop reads CASSYPTNTEAFF. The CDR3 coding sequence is TGTGCCAGCAGTTACCCGACTAACACTGAAGCTTTCTTT.

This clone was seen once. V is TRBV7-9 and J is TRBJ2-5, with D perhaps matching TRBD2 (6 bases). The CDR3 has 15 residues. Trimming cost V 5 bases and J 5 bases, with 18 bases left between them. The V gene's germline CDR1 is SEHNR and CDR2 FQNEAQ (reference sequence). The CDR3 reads CASSPGTSAAETQYF. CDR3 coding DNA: TGTGCCAGCAGCCCAGGGACTTCCGCTGCGGAGACCCAGTACTTC.

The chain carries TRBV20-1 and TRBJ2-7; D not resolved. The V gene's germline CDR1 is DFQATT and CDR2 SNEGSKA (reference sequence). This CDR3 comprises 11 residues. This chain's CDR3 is CYTPPNYEQYV. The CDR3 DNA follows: TGCTATACTCCACCCAACTACGAGCAGTACGTC.

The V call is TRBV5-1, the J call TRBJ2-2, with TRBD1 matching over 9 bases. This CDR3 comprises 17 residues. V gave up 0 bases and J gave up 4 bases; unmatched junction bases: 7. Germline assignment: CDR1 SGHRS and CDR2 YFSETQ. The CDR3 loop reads CASSLALRQGGTGELFF. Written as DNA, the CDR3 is TGCGCCAGCAGCTTGGCCCTTCGACAGGGGGGCACCGGGGAGCTGTTTTTT.

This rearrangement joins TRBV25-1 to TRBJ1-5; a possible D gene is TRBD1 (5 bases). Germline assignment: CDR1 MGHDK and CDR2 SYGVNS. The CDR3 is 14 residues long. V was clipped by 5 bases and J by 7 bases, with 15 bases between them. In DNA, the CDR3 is TGTGCCAGCAGTCCTCCTGGGTGGGGCCAGCCCCAGCATTTT. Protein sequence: CASSPPGWGQPQHF.

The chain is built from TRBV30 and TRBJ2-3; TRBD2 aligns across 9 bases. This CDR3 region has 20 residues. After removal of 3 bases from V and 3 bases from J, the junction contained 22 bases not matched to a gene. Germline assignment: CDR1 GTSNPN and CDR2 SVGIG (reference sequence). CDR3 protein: CAWRVADVLAGPFGTDTQYF. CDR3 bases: TGTGCCTGGAGGGTAGCGGACGTACTAGCGGGCCCCTTTGGGACAGATACGCAGTATTTT.

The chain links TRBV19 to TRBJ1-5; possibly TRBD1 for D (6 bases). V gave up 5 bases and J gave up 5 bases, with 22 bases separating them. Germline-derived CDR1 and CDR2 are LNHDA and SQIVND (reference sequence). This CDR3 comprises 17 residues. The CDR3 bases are TGTGCCAGTAGTTTCCTGGGTAACAGGGTACTCCATCAGCCCCAGCATTTT. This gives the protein CASSFLGNRVLHQPQHF.

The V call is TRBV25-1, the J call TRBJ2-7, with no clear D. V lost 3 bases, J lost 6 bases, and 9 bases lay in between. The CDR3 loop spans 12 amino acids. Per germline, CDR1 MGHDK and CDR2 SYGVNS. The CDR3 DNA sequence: TGTGCCAGCAGTGACCTGTTTTCCGAGCAGTACTTC. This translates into CASSDLFSEQYF.

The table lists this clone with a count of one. CDR3 in DNA: TGTGCCAGCAGCCAGATCGACAGTTATAATTCACCCCTCCACTTT. Translating gives CASSQIDSYNSPLHF. V and J are TRBV14 and TRBJ1-6, with TRBD1 as a possible D gene (5 bases). Per germline, CDR1 SGHDN and CDR2 FVKESK. V shed 3 bases and J shed 4 bases, with 10 bases lying between them. The CDR3 is 15 amino acids.

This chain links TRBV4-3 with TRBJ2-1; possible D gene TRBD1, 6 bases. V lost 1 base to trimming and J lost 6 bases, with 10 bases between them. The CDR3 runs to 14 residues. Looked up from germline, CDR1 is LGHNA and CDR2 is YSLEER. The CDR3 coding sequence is TGCGCCAGCAGCCAAGGGACAGATAGCAATGAGCAGTTCTTC. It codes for CASSQGTDSNEQFF.

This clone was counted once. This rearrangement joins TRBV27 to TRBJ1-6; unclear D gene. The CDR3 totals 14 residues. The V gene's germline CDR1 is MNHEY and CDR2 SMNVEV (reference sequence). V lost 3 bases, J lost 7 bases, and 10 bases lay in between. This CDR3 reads CASSFQEVNSPLHF. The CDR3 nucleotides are TGTGCCAGCAGTTTCCAGGAGGTGAATTCACCCCTCCACTTT.

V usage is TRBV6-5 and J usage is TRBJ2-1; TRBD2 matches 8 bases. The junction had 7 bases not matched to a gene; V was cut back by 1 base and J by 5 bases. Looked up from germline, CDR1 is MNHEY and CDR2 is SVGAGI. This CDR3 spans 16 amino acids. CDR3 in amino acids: CASSYFGTSGNNEQFF. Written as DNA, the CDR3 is TGTGCCAGCAGTTACTTCGGAACTAGCGGTAACAATGAGCAGTTCTTC.